A few counts support the clone carrying this T cell receptor (beta chain). What it binds is unknown. This sample stems from a study of CD8+CD57+ T cells in acquired aplastic anemia. The study's findings and limits: There were 25 to 30 CD8+ CDR3 sequences that occurred in both patients and controls. CD8+ Simpson's diversity in patients was not significantly different from that in controls.

All patients picked for sequencing had shown, by flow cytometry, an expansion of CD8+CD57+ cells. Every patient presented with severe acquired aplastic anemia. Sampling of blood occurred while the patients had still received no therapy. The ends were cut back, 6 bases at V and 10 bases at J, with 14 bases in the middle. Per the germline V gene, CDR1 is SGHDT and CDR2 is YYEEEE. The length of the CDR3 is 13 residues. Profiling that covered TCR beta VDJ and CDR3 relied on genomic DNA as its template. MiXCR was run by TCRdb on the reads, yielding one entry per CDR3 protein. The data contain over 150,000 distinct CDR3 sequences, 45% to 60% of them seen just once; the ten biggest clones take up under 15%.

Sequenced sample: sorted CD4+, CD8+, or CD8+CD57+ T cells (not recorded which) from PBMCs. V usage is TRBV5-6 and J usage is TRBJ1-6; TRBD1 is a possible D gene (6 bases). The origin of this receptor is a human donor with aplastic anemia. CDR3 nucleotide sequence: TGTGCCAGCACCGCCTGGGGGCTCTCACCCCTCCACTTT. This translates into CASTAWGLSPLHF.